This T cell receptor (beta chain) was documented in a study of CD8+ T cells in alopecia areata. This clone was detected a few times. In each case, RNA was isolated and then reverse transcribed into cDNA as the sequencing template. The data were produced by immunoSEQ multiplex PCR, yet TCRdb's version contains in-frame clones alone and is incomplete. Here the sample spans approximately 30,000 clones, 62% being singletons. CDR1 is SGHNT and CDR2 is YYREEE in the germline V gene (reference sequence). The junction had 5 bases not matched to a gene; V was cut back by 4 bases and J by 6 bases. This CDR3 contains 16 residues.

The sequence came from a human donor with alopecia areata. Sequencing was done on a sample of NKG2D-high CD8+ T cells sorted from blood. The V call is TRBV5-4, the J call TRBJ2-2, with 14 bases identical to TRBD2. CDR3 sequence reads: CASSPGTSGGPGELFF. The CDR3 DNA reads TGTGCCAGCAGCCCCGGGACTAGCGGGGGCCCCGGGGAGCTGTTTTTT.